This T cell receptor beta chain stems from a study of blood T cell repertoires in COVID-19. The wider study: In each case, the material was cDNA or gDNA derived from T cells, B-cell-depleted T cells, or PBMCs.

Original data processing: From reference gene primer amplification, estimates of nucleated cell counts were derived. The table came from immunoSEQ multiplex PCR; TCRdb's copy has only in-frame clones and leaves some out. The V and J calls and clone size are taken from that table; D and trimming were inferred from the DNA. The repertoire holds about 110,000 clones, with approximately 90% as singletons. The sample comprised peripheral blood. This TCR derives from a woman in her 30s with acute or convalescent COVID-19.

The CDR3: CAIRDRGSSGELFF. CDR3 bases: TGTGCCATCAGGGACAGGGGGTCTTCCGGGGAGCTGTTTTTT. The J gene is TRBJ2-2, the V gene TRBV10-3; 10 bases are a match to TRBD1. With V trimmed by 6 bases and J by 6 bases, 4 bases remained unmatched. CDR1 is ENHRY and CDR2 is SYGVKD in the germline V gene. The CDR3 runs 14 residues.